This record looks at one T cell receptor beta chain sequence and its context. Original analysis: The authors estimated nucleated cell counts from reference gene primer amplification. Some clones are missing from TCRdb's copy, which holds only in-frame ones; the method was immunoSEQ multiplex PCR. The D gene and trimming were derived from the DNA, and the V and J assignments and clone size from that table. The data hold 120,000 or so clones, with about 85% observed a single time. The sample comes from a study of blood T cell repertoires in COVID-19. Whole-study context: Specimens from acute and convalescent COVID-19 originated in the United States, Italy and Spain. T cells, B-cell-depleted T cells, or PBMCs supplied cDNA or gDNA.

The CDR3 has 15 amino acids. CDR1 is SGHRS and CDR2 is YFSETQ in the germline V gene. With 0 bases clipped from V and 7 bases from J, the junction kept 7 bases outside the gene matches. The V call is TRBV5-1, the J call TRBJ1-3; the match to TRBD1 covers 7 bases. The sequence came from a man aged 65 to 85 with acute or convalescent COVID-19. The specimen sequenced was peripheral blood. The chain's CDR3 is CASSLDGTVGNTIYF. The CDR3 bases are TGCGCCAGCAGCTTGGACGGGACAGTAGGGAACACCATATATTTT.